This TCR beta chain derives from a study of blood T cell repertoires in COVID-19. TCRdb's copy holds only in-frame clones and misses some; the assay was immunoSEQ multiplex PCR. This sample yields 200,000 or so clones, of which 84% are seen a single time; around 14% belongs to the top ten. This CDR3 is 15 amino acids long. Germline CDR1 and CDR2: SNHLY and FYNNEI. With 2 bases clipped from V and 7 bases from J, the junction kept 3 bases outside the gene matches. This chain links TRBV2 with TRBJ2-3, with 13 bases aligning to TRBD2. The sequence was collected from a human donor in a cohort sampled during active COVID-19. What was sequenced was peripheral blood. CDR3 sequence: CASSEWTSGSHTQYF. The CDR3 DNA is TGTGCCAGCAGTGAATGGACTAGCGGGAGTCATACGCAGTATTTT. The variable domain in full, completed from reference TRBV2 and TRBJ2-3, reads EPEVTQTPSHQVTQMGQEVILRCVPISNHLYFYWYRQILGQKVEFLVSFYNNEISEKSEIFDDQFSVERPDGSNFTLKIRSTKLEDSAMYFCASSEWTSGSHTQYFGPGTRLTVL.